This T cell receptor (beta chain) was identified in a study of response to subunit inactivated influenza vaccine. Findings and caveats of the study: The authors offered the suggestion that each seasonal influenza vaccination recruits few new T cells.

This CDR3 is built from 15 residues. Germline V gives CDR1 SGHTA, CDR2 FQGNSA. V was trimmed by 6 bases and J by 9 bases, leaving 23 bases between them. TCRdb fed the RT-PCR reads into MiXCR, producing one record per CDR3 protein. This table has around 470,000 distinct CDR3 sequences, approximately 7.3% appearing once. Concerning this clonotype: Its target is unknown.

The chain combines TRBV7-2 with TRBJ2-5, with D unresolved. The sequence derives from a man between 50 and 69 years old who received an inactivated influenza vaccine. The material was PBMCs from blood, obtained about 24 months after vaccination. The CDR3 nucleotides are TGTGCCAGCAGAGCCTCTCCTTCAATGTCCGAGTCCCAGTACTTC. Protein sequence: CASRASPSMSESQYF.